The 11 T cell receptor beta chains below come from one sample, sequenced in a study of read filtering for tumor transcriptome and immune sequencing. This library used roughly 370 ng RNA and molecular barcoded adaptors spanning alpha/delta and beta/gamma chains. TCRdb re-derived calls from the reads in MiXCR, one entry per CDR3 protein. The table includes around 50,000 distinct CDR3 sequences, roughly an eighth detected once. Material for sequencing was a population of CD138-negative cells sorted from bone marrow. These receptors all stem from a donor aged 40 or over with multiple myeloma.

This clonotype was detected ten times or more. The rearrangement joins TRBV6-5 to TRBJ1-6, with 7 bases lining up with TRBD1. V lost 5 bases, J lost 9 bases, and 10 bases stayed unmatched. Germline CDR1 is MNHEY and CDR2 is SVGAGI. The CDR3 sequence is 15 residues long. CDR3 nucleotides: TGTGCCAGCAGTCGAAACAGGGGTTTGGGTTCACCCCTCCACTTT. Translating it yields CASSRNRGLGSPLHF.

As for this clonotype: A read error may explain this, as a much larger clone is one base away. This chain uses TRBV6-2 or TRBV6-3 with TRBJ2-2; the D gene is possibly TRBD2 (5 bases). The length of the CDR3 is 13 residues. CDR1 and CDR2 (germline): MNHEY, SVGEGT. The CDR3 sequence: CASGYSSRRGLFF. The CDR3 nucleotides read TGTGCCAGCGGTTACTCGAGCCGTCGGGGGCTGTTTTTT.

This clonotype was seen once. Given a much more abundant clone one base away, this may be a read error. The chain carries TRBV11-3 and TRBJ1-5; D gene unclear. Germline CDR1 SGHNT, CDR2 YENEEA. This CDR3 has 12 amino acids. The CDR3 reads CASSLVLEQTPF. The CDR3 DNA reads TGTGCCAGCAGCTTAGTATTAGAACAAACCCCATTT.

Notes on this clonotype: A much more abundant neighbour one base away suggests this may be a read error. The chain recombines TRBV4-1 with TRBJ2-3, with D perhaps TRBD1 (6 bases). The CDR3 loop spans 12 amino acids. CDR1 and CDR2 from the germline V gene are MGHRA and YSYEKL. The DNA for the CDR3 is TGCGCCACCAGCTACAGGGTGGATACGCAGTATTTT. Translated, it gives CATSYRVDTQYF.

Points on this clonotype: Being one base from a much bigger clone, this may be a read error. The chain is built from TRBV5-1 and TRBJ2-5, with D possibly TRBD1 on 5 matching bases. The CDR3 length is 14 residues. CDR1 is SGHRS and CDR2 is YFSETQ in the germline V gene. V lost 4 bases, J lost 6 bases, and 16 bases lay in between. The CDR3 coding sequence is TGCGCCAGCAGCCCTCCAGGGTTTCGGAAGACCCAGTACTTC. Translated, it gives CASSPPGFRKTQYF.

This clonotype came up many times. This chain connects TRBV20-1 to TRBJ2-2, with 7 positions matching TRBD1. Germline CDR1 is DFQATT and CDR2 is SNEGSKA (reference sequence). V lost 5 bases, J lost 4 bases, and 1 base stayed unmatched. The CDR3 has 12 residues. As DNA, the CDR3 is TGCAGTGCTGACAGGGCCACCGGGGAGCTGTTTTTT. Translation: CSADRATGELFF.

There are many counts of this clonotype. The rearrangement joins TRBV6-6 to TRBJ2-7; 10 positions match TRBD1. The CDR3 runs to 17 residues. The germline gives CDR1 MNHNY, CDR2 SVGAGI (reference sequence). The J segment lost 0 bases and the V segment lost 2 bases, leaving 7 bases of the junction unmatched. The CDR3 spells CASSYLRQGASSYEQYF. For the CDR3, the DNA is TGTGCCAGCAGTTACCTGAGACAGGGGGCGAGCTCCTACGAGCAGTACTTC.

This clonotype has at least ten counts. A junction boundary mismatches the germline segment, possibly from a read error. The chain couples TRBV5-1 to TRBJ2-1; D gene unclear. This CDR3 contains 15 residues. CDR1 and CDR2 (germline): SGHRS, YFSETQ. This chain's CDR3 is CASSLIRGAYNEQFF. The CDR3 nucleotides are TGTGCCAGCAGCTTGATCAGAGGAGCCTACAATGAGCAGTTCTTC.

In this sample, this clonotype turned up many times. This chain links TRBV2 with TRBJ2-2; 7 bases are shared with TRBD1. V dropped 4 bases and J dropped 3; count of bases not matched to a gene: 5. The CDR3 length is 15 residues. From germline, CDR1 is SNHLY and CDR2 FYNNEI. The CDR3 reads CASSGPGGHTGELFF. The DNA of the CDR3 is TGTGCCAGCAGTGGGCCAGGGGGTCACACCGGGGAGCTGTTTTTT.

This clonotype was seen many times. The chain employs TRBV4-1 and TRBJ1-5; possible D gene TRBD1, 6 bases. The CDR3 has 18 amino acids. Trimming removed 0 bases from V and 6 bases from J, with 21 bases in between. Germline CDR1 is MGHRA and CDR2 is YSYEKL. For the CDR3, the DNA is TGCGCCAGCAGCCAAGATCTTTCATGGGGGGGGCGCCGTCAGCCCCAGCATTTT. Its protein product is CASSQDLSWGGRRQPQHF.

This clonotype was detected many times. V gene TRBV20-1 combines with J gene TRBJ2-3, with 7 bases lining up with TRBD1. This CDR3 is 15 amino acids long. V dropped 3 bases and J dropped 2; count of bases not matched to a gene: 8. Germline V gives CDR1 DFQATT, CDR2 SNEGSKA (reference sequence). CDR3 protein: CSASRWDRNTDTQYF. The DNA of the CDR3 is TGCAGTGCTAGCAGGTGGGACAGAAACACAGATACGCAGTATTTT.